This T cell receptor (beta chain) was sequenced in a study of OX40 agonist ivuxolimab in advanced cancers. Across the study: Partial responses were achieved by three patients, one with hepatocellular carcinoma and two with cutaneous melanoma.

TCRdb's table, derived via immunoSEQ multiplex PCR, lists solely in-frame clones and lacks some. The data contain under 30,000 clones, around 85% of them singletons. Germline CDR1 WNHNN, CDR2 SYGVQD (reference sequence). With 3 bases removed from V and 9 bases from J, the gap between germline ends came to 21 bases. This CDR3 is built from 16 residues. Notes on the study in general: Some nonresponders additionally presented with little normalized T-cell clonal expansion.

This clone was seen a few times. The antigen is unknown. This chain connects TRBV10-1 to TRBJ1-5; D might be TRBD1 (5 bases). Specimen: CD4+ or CD8+ T cells sorted from blood, collected in a trial of the OX40 agonist ivuxolimab. The clonotype comes from an adult with an advanced solid tumor such as melanoma, head and neck, liver or kidney cancer. This CDR3 is CASSDWGSRMSAPQHF. The CDR3 DNA sequence: TGCGCCAGCAGTGATTGGGGGAGCAGGATGTCTGCGCCCCAGCATTTT.